The 4 T cell receptor beta chains below were found in one sample sequenced in a study of T cells in Graves' hyperthyroidism and ophthalmopathy. Authors of the study amplified TCR beta CDR3 regions from RNA transcripts. HTBI primers drove first-round RT-PCR of the TCR CDR3. TCRdb re-analysed the multiplex PCR reads in MiXCR, keeping a single row per CDR3 protein. The sample holds under 350,000 distinct CDR3 sequences; roughly 21% are singletons and the top ten take under 55%. The source material was blood. The receptors originated from a woman between 50 and 59 years old with Graves' hyperthyroidism.

This clonotype was counted ten times or more. The V and J genes are TRBV20-1 and TRBJ2-1; 8 bases align to TRBD2. The CDR3 runs 18 residues. The V gene end was trimmed by 1 base and the J gene end by 6 bases; junction bases not matched to a gene: 17. Germline V gene data show CDR1 as DFQATT and CDR2 as SNEGSKA (reference sequence). The CDR3 is CSARVLETSGNLGNEQFF. CDR3 DNA: TGCAGTGCTAGAGTGTTGGAAACTAGCGGAAATCTGGGCAATGAGCAGTTCTTC.

In its sample, this clonotype was seen many times. The V call is TRBV7-9, the J call TRBJ2-5; no definite D call. V lost 6 bases and J 7 bases, leaving 15 bases between the germline ends. The CDR3 is 13 residues long. Germline loops: CDR1 SEHNR, CDR2 FQNEAQ (reference sequence). The CDR3 region has the DNA TGTGCCAGCAGAGACAATCGCCCCCTGACCCAGTACTTC. Its protein is CASRDNRPLTQYF.

This clonotype was detected many times. The chain joins TRBV5-1 to TRBJ2-3; 11 bases agree with TRBD1. After removal of 3 bases from V and 4 bases from J, the junction contained 1 base not matched to a gene. Germline V gene data show CDR1 as SGHRS and CDR2 as YFSETQ. The CDR3 is 14 amino acids. For the CDR3, the DNA is TGCGCCAGCAGCTCGGGACAGGGGGCAGATACGCAGTATTTT. The encoded protein is CASSSGQGADTQYF. The full variable domain, rest sourced from reference TRBV5-1 and TRBJ2-3, is KAGVTQTPRYLIKTRGQQVTLSCSPISGHRSVSWYQQTPGQGLQFLFEYFSETQRNKGNFPGRFSGRQFSNSRSEMNVSTLELGDSALYLCASSSGQGADTQYFGPGTRLTVL.

In this sample, this clonotype turned up many times. This chain connects TRBV30 to TRBJ1-1; D is ambiguous. The CDR3 has 13 residues. Germline V gene data show CDR1 as GTSNPN and CDR2 as SVGIG (reference sequence). Trimming removed 1 base from V and 0 bases from J, with 6 bases in between. CDR3 DNA: TGTGCCTGGAGTGGGCCCATGAACACTGAAGCTTTCTTT. Translating gives CAWSGPMNTEAFF.